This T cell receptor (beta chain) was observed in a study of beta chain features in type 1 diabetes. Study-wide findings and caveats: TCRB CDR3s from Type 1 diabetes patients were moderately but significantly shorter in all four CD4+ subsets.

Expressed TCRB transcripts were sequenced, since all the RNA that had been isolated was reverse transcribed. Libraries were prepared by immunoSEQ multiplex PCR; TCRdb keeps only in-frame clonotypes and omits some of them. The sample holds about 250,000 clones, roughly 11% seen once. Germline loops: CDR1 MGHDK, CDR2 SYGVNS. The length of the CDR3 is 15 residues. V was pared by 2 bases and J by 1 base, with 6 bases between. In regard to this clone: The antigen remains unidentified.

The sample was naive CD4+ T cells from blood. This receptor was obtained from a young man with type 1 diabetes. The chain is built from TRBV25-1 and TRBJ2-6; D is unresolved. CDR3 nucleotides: TGTGCCAGCAGTGAAATCGGGTCTGGGGCCAACGTCCTGACTTTC. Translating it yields CASSEIGSGANVLTF. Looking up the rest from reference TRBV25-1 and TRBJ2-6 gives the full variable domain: EADIYQTPRYLVIGTGKKITLECSQTMGHDKMYWYQQDPGMELHLIHYSYGVNSTEKGDLSSESTVSRIRTEHFPLTLESARPSHTSQYLCASSEIGSGANVLTFGAGSRLTVL.